This T cell receptor beta chain emerged from a study of shared clonotypes between healthy human individuals. Study-wide findings and caveats: The study found lower generation probabilities in non-shared clonotypes than in those shared by all four donors.

About this clone: Antigen: not known.

Profiled with immunoSEQ multiplex PCR; TCRdb holds only in-frame clones, not every one. The table has approximately 640,000 clones, about 92% seen once. This clonotype was obtained from a man aged 18 to 29 in good health. Some clones in this sample may be carry-over from other donors' samples. The sequenced material came from memory CD8+ T cells from PBMCs. Subset: CD45RO+ cells pooled with CCR7-negative TemRA cells.

As DNA, the CDR3 is TGTGCCAGCGAACTCCTTGGACATTCGAACACTGAAGCTTTCTTT. This encodes CASELLGHSNTEAFF. This chain joins TRBV6-1 and TRBJ1-1; D is perhaps TRBD1 (5 bases). Germline lookup yields CDR1 MNHNS and CDR2 SASEGT. V dropped 8 bases and J dropped 1 base, with 17 bases sitting between them. The CDR3 covers 15 residues.